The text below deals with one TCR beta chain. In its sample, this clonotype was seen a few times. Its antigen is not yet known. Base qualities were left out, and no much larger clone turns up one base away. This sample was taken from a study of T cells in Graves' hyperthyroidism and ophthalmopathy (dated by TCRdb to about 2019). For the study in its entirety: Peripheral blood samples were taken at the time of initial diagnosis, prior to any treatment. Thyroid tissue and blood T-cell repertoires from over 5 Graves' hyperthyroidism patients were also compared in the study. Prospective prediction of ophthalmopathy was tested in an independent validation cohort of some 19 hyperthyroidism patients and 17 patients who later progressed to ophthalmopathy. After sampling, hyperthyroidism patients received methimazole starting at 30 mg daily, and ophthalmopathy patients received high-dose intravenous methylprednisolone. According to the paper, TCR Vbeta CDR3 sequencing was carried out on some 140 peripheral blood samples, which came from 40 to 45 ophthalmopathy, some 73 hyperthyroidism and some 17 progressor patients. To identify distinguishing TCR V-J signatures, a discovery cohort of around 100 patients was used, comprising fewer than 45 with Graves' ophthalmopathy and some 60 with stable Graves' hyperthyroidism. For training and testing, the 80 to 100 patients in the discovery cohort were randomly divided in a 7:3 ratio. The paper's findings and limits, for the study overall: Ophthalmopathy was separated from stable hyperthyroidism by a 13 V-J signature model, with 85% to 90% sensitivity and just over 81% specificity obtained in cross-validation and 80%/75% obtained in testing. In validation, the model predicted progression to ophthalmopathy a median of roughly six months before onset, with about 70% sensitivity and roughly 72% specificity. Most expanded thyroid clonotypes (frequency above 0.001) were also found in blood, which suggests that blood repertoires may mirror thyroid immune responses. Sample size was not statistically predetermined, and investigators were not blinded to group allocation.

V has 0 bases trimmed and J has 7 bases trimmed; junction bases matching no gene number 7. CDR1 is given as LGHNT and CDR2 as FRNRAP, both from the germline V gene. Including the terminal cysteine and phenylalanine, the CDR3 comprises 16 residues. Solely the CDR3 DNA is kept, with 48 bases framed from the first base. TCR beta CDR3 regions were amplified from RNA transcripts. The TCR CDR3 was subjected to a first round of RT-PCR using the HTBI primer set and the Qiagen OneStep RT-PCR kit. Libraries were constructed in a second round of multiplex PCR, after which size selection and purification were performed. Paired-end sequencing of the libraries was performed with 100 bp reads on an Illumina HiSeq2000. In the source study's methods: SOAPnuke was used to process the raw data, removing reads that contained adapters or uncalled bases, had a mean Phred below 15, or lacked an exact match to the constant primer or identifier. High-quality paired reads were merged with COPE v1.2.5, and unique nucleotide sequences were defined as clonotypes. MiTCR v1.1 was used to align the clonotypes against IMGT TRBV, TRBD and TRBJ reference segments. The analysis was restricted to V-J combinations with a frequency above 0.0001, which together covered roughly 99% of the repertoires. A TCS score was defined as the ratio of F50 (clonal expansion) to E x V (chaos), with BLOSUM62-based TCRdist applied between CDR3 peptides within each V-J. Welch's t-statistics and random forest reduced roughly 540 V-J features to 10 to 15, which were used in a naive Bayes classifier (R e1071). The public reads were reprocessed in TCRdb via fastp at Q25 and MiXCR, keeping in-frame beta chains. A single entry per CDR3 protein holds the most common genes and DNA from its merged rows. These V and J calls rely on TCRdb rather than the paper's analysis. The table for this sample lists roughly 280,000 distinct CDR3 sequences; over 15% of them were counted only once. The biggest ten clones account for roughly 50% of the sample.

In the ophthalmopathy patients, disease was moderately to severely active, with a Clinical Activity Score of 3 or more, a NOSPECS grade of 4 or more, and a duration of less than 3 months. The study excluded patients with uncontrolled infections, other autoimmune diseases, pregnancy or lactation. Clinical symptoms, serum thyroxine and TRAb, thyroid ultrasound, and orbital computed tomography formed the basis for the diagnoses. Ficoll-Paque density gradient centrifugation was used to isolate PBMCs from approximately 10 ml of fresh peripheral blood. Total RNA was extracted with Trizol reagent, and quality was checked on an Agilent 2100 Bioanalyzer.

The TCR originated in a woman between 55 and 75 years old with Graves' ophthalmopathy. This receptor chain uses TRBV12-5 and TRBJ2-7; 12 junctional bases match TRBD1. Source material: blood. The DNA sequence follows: TGTGCTAGTGGTTTGGTTCTAGGGACAGGGGGCTTGGAGCAGTACTTC. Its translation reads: CASGLVLGTGGLEQYF.